This T cell receptor beta chain emerged from a study of T-cell memory formation after mild COVID-19. Background on the study: TCR clustering was largely donor specific.

This clonotype was observed many times. Antigen unknown. MiXCR, run by TCRdb on the 5' RACE reads, gives a single entry per CDR3 protein. The profile shows about 430,000 distinct CDR3 sequences, under 20% of them singletons. General observations from the study: CD8+ contracting clones occupied EMRA, while CD4+ ones occupied mainly CM and EM.

There are 17 residues in the CDR3. Trimming cost V 0 bases and J 4 bases; bases outside gene matches: 9. The germline gives CDR1 MGHRA, CDR2 YSYEKL. The TCR sequence derives from a man between 18 and 29 years old who had mild COVID-19 (a few samples of this study predate the infection). Cell type and time point are not known. The chain combines TRBV4-1 with TRBJ2-3, with 8 bases matching TRBD1. The sequenced material came from PBMCs or a T cell subset sorted from them (not recorded which). CDR3 protein: CASSQDKGQGVPDTQYF. The DNA of the CDR3 is TGCGCCAGCAGCCAAGATAAAGGACAGGGAGTACCAGATACGCAGTATTTT.